This T cell receptor (beta chain) was captured by sequencing in a study of post-analysis software for immune sequencing data. Study-wide results and caveats: Controls had lower frequencies than patients of roughly five TRBV segments, which included TRBV5-6, TRBV5-1 and TRBV20-1.

For this clonotype: Its antigen is unidentified.

This CDR3 contains 12 residues. V was shortened by 7 bases and J by 4 bases, with 7 bases between the two germline ends. CDR1 KGHDR and CDR2 SFDVKD come from the germline V gene. Included in the TCR beta cDNA libraries were unique molecular identifiers. TCRdb used MiXCR to reprocess the PCR reads, holding one entry per CDR3 protein. Among about 770,000 distinct CDR3 sequences, around 46% were seen once, and the ten largest hold 4.9%. The rearrangement links TRBV24-1 to TRBJ2-1; TRBD1 is a possible D gene (5 bases). Sequencing was carried out using blood. The source of this sequence is a girl aged 10-17 years with multiple sclerosis. The CDR3 protein is CATSSGYNEQFF. The CDR3 DNA follows: TGTGCCACCAGCTCAGGGTACAATGAGCAGTTCTTC.